Listed below are T cell receptor beta chains from one sample, sequenced in a study of blood T cell repertoires in COVID-19. TCRdb keeps only in-frame clones here, not all; method: immunoSEQ multiplex PCR. The sample shows about 300,000 clones, roughly 90% of them seen only once. The sequenced material came from PBMCs or T cells enriched from blood (not recorded which). The receptors here all came from a woman aged 25 to 39 who had recovered from COVID-19. CDR3s include the opening cysteine and the closing phenylalanine or tryptophan. A D gene is named only where the DNA matches it firmly. Size tells how often a clone was seen (once, few, many) or the class of an expanded clone, and some rows leave it out.

J | size | D | V | CDR3 | DNA
TRBJ1-4 | . | . | TRBV7-9 | CASSLVQEKLFF | TGTGCCAGCAGCTTAGTACAGGAAAAACTGTTTTTT
TRBJ1-5 | . | TRBD1 | TRBV24-1 | CATSEQGWQPQHF | TGTGCCACCAGTGAACAGGGGTGGCAGCCCCAGCATTTT
TRBJ2-2 | . | TRBD2 | TRBV3-1/TRBV3-2 | CASSSRPGLAGQVGNTGELFF | TGTGCCAGCAGCTCGCGACCGGGACTAGCGGGCCAGGTCGGGAACACCGGGGAGCTGTTTTTT
TRBJ1-2 | . | TRBD1 | TRBV19 | CASSPEGQGYSNYGYTF | TGTGCCAGTAGCCCGGAGGGACAGGGCTACTCGAACTATGGCTACACCTTC
TRBJ1-1 | . | TRBD1 | TRBV7-9 | CASRLNAGGSTEAFF | TGTGCCAGCAGATTAAACGCAGGGGGGAGCACTGAAGCTTTCTTT
TRBJ1-1 | . | . | TRBV5-8 | CASSPTGKTEAFF | TGTGCCAGCAGCCCTACAGGGAAGACTGAAGCTTTCTTT
TRBJ2-3 | . | . | TRBV5-1 | CASSSRQRKQSTDTQYF | TGCGCCAGCAGCTCGAGACAGCGAAAACAAAGCACAGATACGCAGTATTTT
TRBJ2-6 | . | . | TRBV7-2 | CASSVNRAGANVLTF | TGTGCCAGCAGCGTTAACAGGGCTGGGGCCAACGTCCTGACTTTC
TRBJ2-5 | . | . | TRBV5-1 | CASSLDPSQETQYF | TGCGCCAGCAGCTTGGATCCTAGCCAAGAGACCCAGTACTTC
TRBJ2-1 | . | TRBD1 | TRBV5-4 | CASSVQGLDNEQFF | TGTGCCAGCAGCGTACAGGGGCTCGACAATGAGCAGTTCTTC
TRBJ2-7 | . | . | TRBV6-2/TRBV6-3 | CASSYSTAGPYEQYF | TGTGCCAGCAGTTACTCGACAGCCGGACCCTACGAGCAGTACTTC
TRBJ2-1 | . | . | TRBV15 | CATSRVQREQFF | TGTGCCACCAGCAGAGTTCAGCGGGAGCAGTTCTTC
TRBJ2-3 | . | TRBD2 | TRBV6-4 | CASIASERGVSDTQYF | TGTGCCAGCATCGCATCGGAGCGGGGGGTGTCAGATACGCAGTATTTT
TRBJ2-3 | . | TRBD2 | TRBV7-9 | CASSSSNDLGLAGTSTDTQYF | TGTGCCAGCAGCAGCTCAAACGACCTGGGACTAGCGGGGACGAGCACAGATACGCAGTATTTT
TRBJ2-7 | . | TRBD2 | TRBV5-4 | CASSSGLAGNYEQYF | TGTGCCAGCAGCTCAGGACTAGCGGGAAACTACGAGCAGTACTTC
TRBJ2-2 | . | TRBD2 | TRBV6-4 | CASSVAGDTGELFF | TGTGCCAGCAGTGTAGCGGGAGACACCGGGGAGCTGTTTTTT
TRBJ1-2 | . | . | TRBV20-1 | CSASLASWGEADGYTF | TGCAGTGCTAGTTTAGCAAGTTGGGGGGAAGCAGATGGCTACACCTTC
TRBJ2-1 | . | TRBD2 | TRBV6-5 | CASRLAGVGNEQFF | TGTGCCAGCCGACTAGCGGGAGTAGGAAATGAGCAGTTCTTC
TRBJ2-2 | . | . | TRBV18 | CASSPRDLPETGELFF | TGTGCCAGCTCACCACGCGATTTGCCGGAGACCGGGGAGCTGTTTTTT
TRBJ1-2 | . | . | TRBV4-2 | CASSQEQALYGYTF | TGTGCCAGCAGCCAAGAACAGGCCCTCTATGGCTACACCTTC
TRBJ2-1 | . | TRBD2 | TRBV28 | CASSFQRGSYNEQFF | TGTGCCAGCAGTTTCCAGCGGGGCTCCTACAATGAGCAGTTCTTC
TRBJ1-5 | . | TRBD1 | TRBV19 | CASSPGQGDNQPQHF | TGTGCCAGTAGTCCGGGACAGGGGGACAATCAGCCCCAGCATTTT
TRBJ1-1 | . | TRBD1 | TRBV18 | CASSLQGAEAFF | TGTGCCAGCTCACTACAGGGGGCTGAAGCTTTCTTT
TRBJ1-4 | once | TRBD1 | TRBV18 | CASSPGQGPEKLFF | TGTGCCAGCTCACCGGGACAGGGTCCTGAAAAACTGTTTTTT
TRBJ2-2 | . | . | TRBV27 | CASSLHSPNTGELFF | TGTGCCAGCAGTTTACACTCCCCGAACACCGGGGAGCTGTTTTTT
TRBJ2-7 | . | . | TRBV7-9 | CASSHPQRTYEQYF | TGTGCCAGCAGCCACCCGCAGAGGACCTACGAGCAGTACTTC
TRBJ1-1 | . | . | TRBV11-1 | CASSATENTEAFF | TGTGCCAGCAGCGCGACAGAGAACACTGAAGCTTTCTTT
TRBJ2-7 | . | . | TRBV28 | CASSLDTNYEQYF | TGTGCCAGCAGTTTAGACACAAACTACGAGCAGTACTTC
TRBJ2-7 | . | TRBD2 | TRBV3-1/TRBV3-2 | CASSRTGLAGSEQYF | TGTGCCAGCAGCCGGACTGGACTAGCGGGTTCCGAGCAGTACTTC
TRBJ2-7 | once | . | TRBV7-2 | CASSLSGGASYEQYF | TGTGCCAGCAGCTTATCGGGGGGCGCGTCCTACGAGCAGTACTTC
TRBJ1-5 | . | . | TRBV28 | CASSSPALSDNQPQHF | TGTGCCAGCAGTTCGCCGGCCTTAAGCGACAATCAGCCCCAGCATTTT
TRBJ1-6 | . | . | TRBV7-2 | CASSSLNSPLHF | TGTGCCAGCAGCTCCCTGAATTCACCCCTCCACTTT
TRBJ2-2 | . | . | TRBV19 | CASSTWGVREINTGELFF | TGTGCCAGTAGTACATGGGGGGTTAGGGAGATAAACACCGGGGAGCTGTTTTTT
TRBJ1-6 | . | . | TRBV10-1 | CASSDRLSYNSPLHF | TGCGCCAGCAGCGACAGGTTATCCTATAATTCACCCCTCCACTTT
TRBJ1-4 | . | TRBD1 | TRBV10-3 | CAIRAGQNNEKLFF | TGTGCCATCAGGGCGGGACAGAATAATGAAAAACTGTTTTTT
TRBJ2-3 | . | TRBD2 | TRBV7-8 | CASSLEAGGLDTQYF | TGTGCCAGCAGCTTAGAAGCGGGAGGTTTGGATACGCAGTATTTT
TRBJ2-1 | . | TRBD2 | TRBV19 | CASSILPAGVNNEQFF | TGTGCCAGTAGTATCTTGCCAGCGGGAGTCAACAATGAGCAGTTCTTC
TRBJ1-5 | . | . | TRBV4-1 | CASRLSAGSLSNQPQHF | TGCGCCAGCAGGCTCTCGGCGGGGAGTCTTAGCAATCAGCCCCAGCATTTT
TRBJ1-6 | . | . | TRBV12-3/TRBV12-4 | CASSSHGSPLHF | TGTGCCAGCAGTTCCCACGGTTCACCCCTCCACTTT
TRBJ2-2 | . | TRBD2 | TRBV2 | CASSEGLAGVGGLFF | TGTGCCAGCAGTGAAGGTCTAGCGGGAGTCGGGGGGCTGTTTTTT
TRBJ1-6 | . | . | TRBV7-2 | CASSSQGQKNSPLHF | TGTGCCAGCAGCTCACAAGGACAGAAAAATTCACCCCTCCACTTT
TRBJ1-2 | once | TRBD1 | TRBV5-1 | CASSLGPGQGEIHGYTF | TGCGCCAGCAGCTTGGGCCCCGGACAGGGGGAAATCCATGGCTACACCTTC
TRBJ1-1 | . | TRBD1 | TRBV7-3 | CASSSGQGGGTEAFF | TGTGCCAGCAGCTCTGGACAGGGAGGAGGTACTGAAGCTTTCTTT
TRBJ2-2 | . | . | TRBV10-3 | CAISQGSGVNTGELFF | TGTGCCATCAGTCAAGGTTCAGGGGTGAACACCGGGGAGCTGTTTTTT
TRBJ2-1 | . | TRBD2 | TRBV7-6 | CASSLRTSGAYNEQFF | TGTGCCAGCAGCTTACGGACTAGCGGAGCCTACAATGAGCAGTTCTTC
TRBJ2-7 | . | . | TRBV13 | CASSLGAGKTFSYEQYF | TGTGCCAGCAGCTTAGGGGCCGGGAAAACCTTCTCCTACGAGCAGTACTTC
TRBJ2-2 | . | TRBD2 | TRBV11-3 | CASSLALAGAYTGELFF | TGTGCCAGCAGCTTAGCACTAGCGGGAGCATACACCGGGGAGCTGTTTTTT
TRBJ2-3 | . | TRBD2 | TRBV28 | CASSPRGRSGRFADTQYF | TGTGCCAGCAGTCCCAGAGGGCGGAGCGGGAGGTTTGCAGATACGCAGTATTTT
TRBJ2-7 | . | . | TRBV29-1 | CSVSGYRYEQYF | TGCAGCGTTTCCGGGTATAGGTACGAGCAGTACTTC
TRBJ1-2 | . | . | TRBV28 | CATTPQGPGYTF | TGTGCCACCACCCCGCAGGGTCCTGGCTACACCTTC
TRBJ2-1 | few | . | TRBV7-2 | CASSLGDTYNEQFF | TGTGCCAGCAGCCTAGGGGACACTTACAATGAGCAGTTCTTC
TRBJ1-4 | . | . | TRBV6-6 | CASSRSDRADNEKLFF | TGTGCCAGCAGCCGATCGGACAGAGCCGATAATGAAAAACTGTTTTTT
TRBJ1-2 | once | TRBD1 | TRBV10-3 | CAISTTGDRGYTF | TGTGCCATCAGTACCACAGGGGATCGTGGCTACACCTTC
TRBJ2-1 | . | . | TRBV29-1 | CSVATSRNEQFF | TGCAGCGTCGCAACTAGTCGCAATGAGCAGTTCTTC
TRBJ2-5 | . | . | TRBV7-2 | CASSPRGWEETQYF | TGTGCCAGCAGCCCTAGGGGGTGGGAAGAGACCCAGTACTTC